This entry is about one T cell receptor beta chain. Its target is unknown. The source of the sample is a study of T cells after yellow fever vaccination. Study details: Preparing low-cell-number fractions relied on SMART-Seq v4 Ultra Low Input. Study outcomes and limitations: The secondary response showed a weaker magnitude and a faster peak, day 5 versus 15.

They built TCR cDNA with 5'RACE template switching, a step that put in a universal primer site and UMIs. TCRdb re-called the 5' RACE reads through MiXCR, storing one row per CDR3 protein. The table lists some 560,000 distinct CDR3 sequences, roughly 21% of them singletons. The sequence derives from a man aged 25 to 45 who received the YFV17D yellow fever vaccine. Sequencing used PBMCs, obtained 15 days after the yellow fever booster vaccination.

CDR3 in amino acids: CASSSGDSRTYYEQYF. CDR3 bases: TGTGCCAGCTCGAGTGGGGACTCTCGTACATACTACGAGCAGTACTTC. The V and J genes are TRBV2 and TRBJ2-7; possibly TRBD2 for D (6 bases). Germline lookup yields CDR1 SNHLY and CDR2 FYNNEI. The V and J ends lost 8 bases and 3 bases respectively, with 23 bases between them. The CDR3 loop spans 16 amino acids.